One and the same sample provided the 18 T cell receptor beta chains below, sequenced in a study of long-term antiretroviral therapy in people with HIV. Version v3.0 of the immunoSEQ assay ran at survey level. Using immunoSEQ multiplex PCR, the repertoire was profiled, and TCRdb retains in-frame clones only, with some absent. The profile shows 38,000 or so clones, 94% of them singletons. Source: unsorted PBMCs, taken 9.2 years after starting antiretroviral therapy. The receptors originated from a man aged 30 to 45 with HIV.

This rearrangement joins TRBV2 to TRBJ2-1; D is unresolved. Trimming took 10 bases from V and 0 from J, leaving 16 bases between them. CDR1 is SNHLY, CDR2 FYNNEI, per germline. The CDR3 covers 15 residues. For the CDR3, the DNA is TGTGCCACCTCTAGAGGCGACCCCTCCTACAATGAGCAGTTCTTC. Protein: CATSRGDPSYNEQFF.

V gene TRBV27 combines with J gene TRBJ1-5; the D is unclear. Deletions cut 6 bases from V and 1 base from J, with 10 bases between. The CDR3 is made up of 14 amino acids. Per germline, CDR1 MNHEY and CDR2 SMNVEV (reference sequence). The CDR3 protein is CASSPSESNQPQHF. CDR3 DNA: TGTGCCAGCAGCCCCTCAGAGAGCAATCAGCCCCAGCATTTT.

The rearrangement uses TRBV5-1 and TRBJ2-1; 10 bases map to TRBD1. Trimming took 4 bases from V and 7 from J; bases not matched to a gene: 8. CDR3 length: 15 residues. Germline loops: CDR1 SGHRS, CDR2 YFSETQ. The CDR3 spells CASSTGTGANNEQFF. CDR3 sequence (DNA): TGCGCCAGCAGCACCGGGACAGGGGCAAATAATGAGCAGTTCTTC.

CDR3 DNA sequence: TGTGCCAGTACCGCGGACAGGGCCCTTAGCAATCAGCCCCAGCATTTT. It translates to CASTADRALSNQPQHF. The chain employs TRBV19 and TRBJ1-5; 8 bases line up with TRBD1. Losses at the gene ends were 7 bases for V and 0 bases for J; bases not matched to a gene: 8. Germline assignment: CDR1 LNHDA and CDR2 SQIVND (reference sequence). This CDR3 contains 16 residues.

This chain links TRBV11-2 with TRBJ1-1; D not certain. Trimming took off 0 bases at V and 5 bases at J, with 10 bases between the two ends. Germline V lookup: CDR1 SGHAT, CDR2 FQNNGV. The CDR3 totals 14 residues. The CDR3 sequence is CASSLDLGGTEAFF. For the CDR3, the DNA is TGTGCCAGCAGCTTAGATTTGGGAGGGACTGAAGCTTTCTTT. The full variable domain, its missing parts supplied by reference TRBV11-2 and TRBJ1-1, is EAGVAQSPRYKIIEKRQSVAFWCNPISGHATLYWYQQILGQGPKLLIQFQNNGVVDDSQLPKDRFSAERLKGVDSTLKIQPAKLEDSAVYLCASSLDLGGTEAFFGQGTRLTVV.

This chain uses TRBV15 with TRBJ2-7; possibly TRBD1 for D (5 bases). The CDR3 totals 13 residues. Germline V gene lookup returns CDR1 LNHNV and CDR2 YYDKDF (reference sequence). V was trimmed by 0 bases and J by 7 bases, leaving 10 bases between them. For the CDR3, the DNA is TGTGCCACCAGCAGAGATTTGGGGCGGGAGCAGTACGTC. Translation gives CATSRDLGREQYV.

The chain carries TRBV6-6 and TRBJ1-4; D not resolved. Germline V CDR1 and CDR2: MNHNY, SVGAGI (reference sequence). This CDR3 spans 11 amino acids. CDR3 amino acids: CASVYNEKLFF. For the CDR3, the DNA is TGTGCTTCAGTCTATAATGAAAAACTGTTTTTT.

The rearrangement links TRBV6-6 to TRBJ1-3, with D possibly being TRBD1 (5 bases). The CDR3 consists of 13 residues. Germline V gene data show CDR1 as MNHNY and CDR2 as SVGAGI (reference sequence). V gave up 6 bases and J gave up 4 bases, with 10 bases separating them. In DNA form, the CDR3 reads TGTGCCAGCAGCCGGGACTGGGGAAACACCATATATTTT. Its protein is CASSRDWGNTIYF.

The chain employs TRBV2 and TRBJ2-4; 9 nucleotides match TRBD1. Germline CDR1 SNHLY, CDR2 FYNNEI. The junction had 9 bases not matched to a gene; V was cut back by 3 bases and J by 15 bases. The CDR3 runs 13 residues. The CDR3 sequence is CASSDYRGQAWYF. In DNA, the CDR3 is TGTGCCAGCAGTGATTACAGGGGGCAGGCATGGTACTTC.

The chain combines TRBV5-1 with TRBJ2-3, with D possibly being TRBD1 (7 bases). The V and J ends lost 7 bases and 0 bases respectively, with 21 bases between them. Germline values: CDR1 SGHRS, CDR2 YFSETQ. The CDR3 runs 17 residues. The CDR3 nucleotides read TGCGCCAGCTCCAGGGGGACCGGGACTTCTAGCACAGATACGCAGTATTTT. Translating it yields CASSRGTGTSSTDTQYF. The full variable domain, in which reference TRBV5-1 and TRBJ2-3 provide the parts outside the CDR3, is KAGVTQTPRYLIKTRGQQVTLSCSPISGHRSVSWYQQTPGQGLQFLFEYFSETQRNKGNFPGRFSGRQFSNSRSEMNVSTLELGDSALYLCASSRGTGTSSTDTQYFGPGTRLTVL.

This chain joins TRBV11-2 and TRBJ1-1; D uncertain. This CDR3 comprises 15 residues. V shed 0 bases and J shed 1 base, with 9 bases lying between them. CDR1 and CDR2 (germline): SGHAT, FQNNGV. In DNA, the CDR3 is TGTGCCAGCAGCTTAGATAGGGCGGCGAACACTGAAGCTTTCTTT. Its protein product is CASSLDRAANTEAFF. The full variable domain, completed using reference TRBV11-2 and TRBJ1-1, is EAGVAQSPRYKIIEKRQSVAFWCNPISGHATLYWYQQILGQGPKLLIQFQNNGVVDDSQLPKDRFSAERLKGVDSTLKIQPAKLEDSAVYLCASSLDRAANTEAFFGQGTRLTVV.

The gene calls are TRBV30 and TRBJ1-4; D possibly corresponds to TRBD1 (6 bases). Per the germline V gene, CDR1 is GTSNPN and CDR2 is SVGIG (reference sequence). This CDR3 region has 13 residues. Trimming stripped 4 bases from V and 6 bases from J, with 12 bases between. CDR3 DNA sequence: TGTGCCTGGAATAGGGACATGGATGAAAAACTGTTTTTT. Protein sequence: CAWNRDMDEKLFF.

The V call is TRBV15, the J call TRBJ2-7, with D perhaps TRBD2 (7 bases). The CDR3 is 16 amino acids. CDR1 and CDR2 from the germline V gene are LNHNV and YYDKDF (reference sequence). V gave up 3 bases and J gave up 2 bases, with 17 bases separating them. CDR3 coding DNA: TGTGCCACCAGCAGGGAAACAGGGAGGGATCCCTACGAGCAGTACTTC. Translated: CATSRETGRDPYEQYF.

The chain uses TRBV2 and TRBJ2-3; 9 nucleotides agree with TRBD2. With 9 bases clipped from V and 3 bases from J, the junction kept 4 bases outside the gene matches. Germline CDR1 and CDR2: SNHLY and FYNNEI. The CDR3 is made up of 13 amino acids. This CDR3 is CASQAGGTDTQYF. In DNA, the CDR3 is TGTGCCAGTCAGGCGGGGGGGACAGATACGCAGTATTTT.

This chain uses TRBV11-2 with TRBJ2-1, with TRBD1 matching over 7 bases. Trimming at V came to 5 bases and at J to 4 bases, leaving 8 bases not matched to a gene. The CDR3 loop spans 15 amino acids. Germline V gene lookup returns CDR1 SGHAT and CDR2 FQNNGV. The CDR3 here is CASSQEGAVYNEQFF. In DNA, the CDR3 is TGTGCCAGCAGCCAAGAGGGGGCCGTATACAATGAGCAGTTCTTC. The full variable domain, its missing parts supplied by reference TRBV11-2 and TRBJ2-1, is EAGVAQSPRYKIIEKRQSVAFWCNPISGHATLYWYQQILGQGPKLLIQFQNNGVVDDSQLPKDRFSAERLKGVDSTLKIQPAKLEDSAVYLCASSQEGAVYNEQFFGPGTRLTVL.

The chain joins TRBV14 to TRBJ2-5, with 14 bases aligning to TRBD2. The CDR3 consists of 15 residues. J lost 5 bases, V lost 5 bases, and 4 bases had no gene match. Germline V lookup: CDR1 SGHDN, CDR2 FVKESK. In nucleotides, the CDR3 is TGTGCCAGCAGCTACTGGACTAGCGGGGGGGAGACCCAGTACTTC. Translation gives CASSYWTSGGETQYF.

The chain carries TRBV5-6 and TRBJ1-3; D call uncertain. The V end was cut by 4 bases, the J end by 1 base, with 21 bases between. The length of the CDR3 is 18 residues. Germline CDR1 SGHDT, CDR2 YYEEEE. The CDR3 bases are TGTGCCAGCAGCACCCGGGCCGGTATGAGGAGTTCTGGAAACACCATATATTTT. Its protein product is CASSTRAGMRSSGNTIYF.

This clone was seen only once. The gene calls are TRBV28 and TRBJ1-2; D is uncertain. V lost 7 bases and J 5 bases, leaving 11 bases between the germline ends. CDR3 length: 12 amino acids. Germline loops: CDR1 MDHEN, CDR2 SYDVKM. In DNA form, the CDR3 reads TGTGCCAGCACCTCGACAAGTTATGGCTACACCTTC. As protein: CASTSTSYGYTF.